Following are 14 T cell receptor beta chains from one sample sequenced in a study of cytomegalovirus exposure and HLA in healthy donors. A multiplex PCR was run with 60 Vbeta primers and 13 Jbeta primers. Only in-frame clones appear in the TCRdb table, and some are missing; sequencing was by immunoSEQ multiplex PCR. Of approximately 96,000 clones detected, about 74% appear once; the ten largest clones hold about 1.8%. The material sequenced was PBMCs. The receptors were sampled from a male donor in good health and CMV-seronegative.

V gene TRBV7-8 combines with J gene TRBJ2-5; 7 nucleotides line up with TRBD1. This CDR3 contains 16 residues. The V and J ends lost 4 bases and 2 bases, in that order; junction bases with no gene match: 10. The germline gives CDR1 SGHVS, CDR2 FQNEAQ. The CDR3 region has the DNA TGTGCCAGCAGCTCCCCAGTAGGGGACAGACAAGAGACCCAGTACTTC. It specifies CASSSPVGDRQETQYF.

The gene calls are TRBV10-3 and TRBJ2-7; TRBD1 matches 8 bases. Germline V gene data show CDR1 as ENHRY and CDR2 as SYGVKD. J was trimmed by 3 bases and V by 5 bases; bases with no gene match: 3. This CDR3 is 13 amino acids long. The CDR3 coding sequence is TGTGCCATCAGTAGTGGACAGGGCTACGAGCAGTACTTC. As protein: CAISSGQGYEQYF.

This sequence joins TRBV13 and TRBJ1-1, with D unresolved. The CDR3 spans 15 residues. V was cut by 0 bases and J by 1 base, with 9 bases left in between. CDR1 is PRHDT and CDR2 is FYEKMQ in the germline V gene (reference sequence). The CDR3 reads CASSLGARRNTEAFF. The CDR3 DNA reads TGTGCCAGCAGCTTAGGGGCCAGAAGGAACACTGAAGCTTTCTTT.

This chain uses TRBV5-4 with TRBJ2-7, with a weak D call TRBD2 (6 bases). Between the trimmed V and J ends, which lost 2 bases and 0 bases, there was a span of 15 bases. CDR3 length: 16 amino acids. Germline V gene data show CDR1 as SGHNT and CDR2 as YYREEE (reference sequence). The CDR3 protein is CASSFIRESNSYEQYF. The CDR3 bases are TGTGCCAGCAGCTTTATCCGGGAGTCCAACTCCTACGAGCAGTACTTC.

This clone occurred a few times. The chain recombines TRBV5-4 with TRBJ2-7, with TRBD1 identical over 9 bases. The CDR3 sequence is 15 residues long. Germline V lookup: CDR1 SGHNT, CDR2 YYREEE (reference sequence). V lost 5 bases to trimming and J lost 3 bases; unmatched junction nucleotides: 9. The CDR3 reads CASRNPGQGFYEQYF. The CDR3 DNA sequence: TGTGCCAGCAGAAATCCGGGACAGGGATTCTACGAGCAGTACTTC.

The CDR3 loop is CASSSGLAGSYEQYF. CDR3 nucleotides: TGTGCCAGCAGTTCCGGACTAGCGGGGAGTTACGAGCAGTACTTC. The V and J genes are TRBV28 and TRBJ2-7; 12 nucleotides agree with TRBD2. Trimming at V came to 4 bases and at J to 4 bases, leaving 5 bases not matched to a gene. This CDR3 has 15 amino acids. Germline CDR1 MDHEN, CDR2 SYDVKM.

V usage is TRBV27 and J usage is TRBJ2-1; 7 bases agree with TRBD2. The CDR3 runs 18 residues. With 5 bases clipped from V and 2 bases from J, the junction kept 15 bases outside the gene matches. Looked up from germline, CDR1 is MNHEY and CDR2 is SMNVEV (reference sequence). The CDR3 reads CASSPHGTNSPTYNEQFF. CDR3 DNA sequence: TGTGCCAGCAGTCCTCACGGGACTAACTCCCCCACCTACAATGAGCAGTTCTTC.

V usage is TRBV14 and J usage is TRBJ1-3; 8 nucleotides agree with TRBD1. This CDR3 region has 17 residues. CDR1 and CDR2 from the germline V gene are SGHDN and FVKESK. The J segment lost 0 bases and the V segment lost 4 bases, leaving 8 bases of the junction unmatched. The CDR3 reads CASSRARDRSSGNTIYF. CDR3 coding DNA: TGTGCCAGCAGCCGAGCTCGGGACAGGAGCTCTGGAAACACCATATATTTT.

This clone was detected a few times. The chain is built from TRBV28 and TRBJ1-1; D possibly corresponds to TRBD1 (6 bases). V was cut by 2 bases and J by 1 base, with 11 bases left in between. Germline-derived CDR1 and CDR2 are MDHEN and SYDVKM. The CDR3 sequence is 15 residues long. The CDR3 spells CASSLGPRGNTEAFF. The CDR3 DNA sequence: TGTGCCAGCAGTTTAGGGCCCAGGGGGAACACTGAAGCTTTCTTT.

This sequence joins TRBV30 and TRBJ2-7; D is unclear. V shed 5 bases and J shed 1 base, with 24 bases lying between them. Germline lookup yields CDR1 GTSNPN and CDR2 SVGIG (reference sequence). CDR3 length: 17 amino acids. The CDR3 DNA reads TGTGCCTGGGGGTCGCGGCCTGGTTTTGCGTCTTCCTACGAGCAGTACTTC. Its translation: CAWGSRPGFASSYEQYF.

The chain couples TRBV9 to TRBJ2-3, with D possibly TRBD2 on 7 matching bases. Germline values: CDR1 SGDLS, CDR2 YYNGEE. V lost 0 bases, J lost 0 bases, and 14 bases lay in between. The CDR3 extends over 17 amino acids. The CDR3 coding sequence is TGTGCCAGCAGCGTAGTAGGGGGGGCCCCCAGCACAGATACGCAGTATTTT. Translation: CASSVVGGAPSTDTQYF.

The chain links TRBV9 to TRBJ2-3; weak D call: TRBD2 (6 bases). Germline V CDR1 and CDR2: SGDLS, YYNGEE. V lost 0 bases and J 0 bases, leaving 11 bases between the germline ends. The CDR3 consists of 16 residues. This chain's CDR3 is CASSVGGVTSTDTQYF. CDR3 nucleotide sequence: TGTGCCAGCAGCGTAGGGGGGGTAACTAGCACAGATACGCAGTATTTT.

V is TRBV28 and J is TRBJ1-2; 8 nucleotides agree with TRBD1. The CDR3 length is 14 residues. Germline V CDR1 and CDR2: MDHEN, SYDVKM. Germline trimming cut 1 base from V and 4 bases from J; bases unmatched to any gene: 2. CDR3 protein: CASSLSGQGYGYTF. CDR3 nucleotides: TGTGCCAGCAGTTTATCCGGACAGGGCTATGGCTACACCTTC.

This clone was detected only once. The rearrangement joins TRBV19 to TRBJ1-2; D is perhaps TRBD1 (6 bases). Trimming removed 4 bases from V and 8 bases from J, with 17 bases in between. The CDR3 is 14 amino acids. The germline V gene encodes CDR1 LNHDA and CDR2 SQIVND (reference sequence). The CDR3 sequence: CASSTGGTAGGYTF. In DNA form, the CDR3 reads TGTGCCAGTAGTACCGGGGGCACAGCGGGAGGCTACACCTTC.